The sequence of this TCR beta chain was determined in a study of blood T cell repertoires in COVID-19. Study background: Acute and convalescent COVID-19 specimens originated in the United States, Italy and Spain. Nucleic acid was either cDNA or gDNA, and it came from T cells, B-cell-depleted T cells, or PBMCs.

This clone was found once. Per the germline V gene, CDR1 is SNHLY and CDR2 is FYNNEI. After removal of 4 bases from V and 5 bases from J, the junction contained 6 bases not matched to a gene. This CDR3 has 15 residues. Per the study methods: Estimates of nucleated cell counts were drawn from the amplification of reference gene primers. Sequenced by immunoSEQ multiplex PCR; TCRdb stores in-frame clones only, minus some. V and J calls and clone size follow that table, whereas D and trimming were derived from the DNA. The sample includes 92,000 or so clones, around 72% seen only once; the top ten take about an eighth.

Input material: peripheral blood. This chain links TRBV2 with TRBJ1-1, with 11 bases matching TRBD1. The TCR originated in a woman of 80 years or more with acute or convalescent COVID-19. Here the CDR3 reads CASSVGQGARTEAFF. In nucleotides, the CDR3 is TGTGCCAGCAGTGTTGGACAGGGGGCGCGGACTGAAGCTTTCTTT.